This T cell receptor (beta chain) was obtained from a study of patients and donors after allogeneic stem cell transplantation. TCRdb fed the RT-PCR reads into MiXCR, producing one record per CDR3 protein. The sample shows hundreds of thousands of distinct CDR3 sequences, 16% of them seen only once. The TCR originated in a human donor who was either an allogeneic HSCT recipient or a stem cell or donor lymphocyte infusion donor (not recorded which). It is not recorded whose cells these are; they may come from a transplant donor. Source material: blood, either unsorted or a sorted T cell fraction (not recorded which).

The DNA for the CDR3 is TGTGCCAGCAGCCTAAGGACACCCAGGGAGACCCAGTACTTC. It encodes CASSLRTPRETQYF. V usage is TRBV3-1 and J usage is TRBJ2-5; tentatively, D is TRBD1 (5 bases). Germline assignment: CDR1 LGHDT and CDR2 YNNKEL (reference sequence). The CDR3 covers 14 residues. V was shortened by 4 bases and J by 5 bases, with 14 bases between the two germline ends.